Listed here are 9 T cell receptor beta chains from one sample, sequenced in a study of identical twins. TCRdb reanalysed the 5' RACE reads using MiXCR and keeps one entry per CDR3 protein. The profile shows roughly 1.6 million distinct CDR3 sequences, about 30% of them singletons. Sequencing was performed on cord blood. The source of these receptors is a newborn girl in good health.

Comment on this clonotype: A read error is possible here, since a much larger clone lies one base away. The chain recombines TRBV29-1 with TRBJ1-2, with D possibly TRBD1 on 5 matching bases. The germline gives CDR1 SQVTM, CDR2 ANQGSEA. Trimming left V 1 base short and J 5 bases short, with 11 bases between. The CDR3 consists of 13 residues. CDR3: CSVEGGDPYGYTF. The CDR3 DNA follows: TGCAGCGTTGAAGGAGGGGACCCTTATGGCTACACCTTC.

This clonotype was counted a few times. The chain links TRBV2 to TRBJ2-7, with 10 bases matching TRBD2. Germline V gene data show CDR1 as SNHLY and CDR2 as FYNNEI. This CDR3 has 16 amino acids. V lost 8 bases, J lost 0 bases, and 10 bases stayed unmatched. The CDR3 coding sequence is TGTGCCAGCGCAGCGGGAGGGCCGGTCGGCTCCTACGAGCAGTACTTC. Amino acid sequence: CASAAGGPVGSYEQYF. The variable domain in full, completed from reference TRBV2 and TRBJ2-7, reads EPEVTQTPSHQVTQMGQEVILRCVPISNHLYFYWYRQILGQKVEFLVSFYNNEISEKSEIFDDQFSVERPDGSNFTLKIRSTKLEDSAMYFCASAAGGPVGSYEQYFGPGTRLTVT.

This clonotype was counted only a few times. This sequence joins TRBV12-3 or TRBV12-4 and TRBJ2-5, with D perhaps matching TRBD1 or TRBD2 (5 bases each). The tail of the sequence fits TRBJ2-7 better, so the J call may be wrong. The CDR3 covers 13 residues. In DNA, the CDR3 is TGTGCCAGCAGTCCCGGGGCTGCCTACGAGCAGTACTTC. Encoded protein: CASSPGAAYEQYF.

The sample holds a few counts of this clonotype. CDR3 sequence (DNA): TGCGCCAGCAGCTTGAAGGCTAACTACGAGCAGTACTTC. Protein sequence: CASSLKANYEQYF. The chain is built from TRBV5-1 and TRBJ2-7; D uncertain. The CDR3 is 13 amino acids. V dropped 1 base and J dropped 3 bases, with 8 bases sitting between them. Germline lookup yields CDR1 SGHRS and CDR2 YFSETQ.

Worth noting for this clonotype: Sequence at one end of the junction differs from germline and may be a read error. The genes are TRBV7-2 and TRBJ1-2; D is possibly TRBD1 (6 bases). CDR1 and CDR2 (germline): SGHTA, FQGNSA. This CDR3 has 17 residues. CDR3 sequence: CVSSLDPPQTGYYGYTF. Written as DNA, the CDR3 is TGTGTCAGCAGCTTAGATCCCCCGCAGACAGGATACTATGGCTACACCTTC.

This clonotype has a handful of counts. The rearrangement uses TRBV7-8 and TRBJ2-3; no clear D. This CDR3 is 15 amino acids long. The ends were cut back, 0 bases at V and 5 bases at J, with 12 bases in the middle. Germline V CDR1 and CDR2: SGHVS, FQNEAQ. The CDR3, as DNA: TGTGCCAGCAGCTTAGCGAGAGTAGTCCGAGATACGCAGTATTTT. Its protein product is CASSLARVVRDTQYF.

This clonotype was recorded at least ten times. This chain uses TRBV21-1 with TRBJ1-2; the table's D call TRBD1 went unverified against the DNA. TRBV21-1 is a known pseudogene. The CDR3 loop spans 17 amino acids. Here the CDR3 reads CASSKFPLQAPNYGYTF. CDR3 sequence (DNA): TGTGCCAGCAGCAAATTTCCCCTGCAGGCCCCAAACTATGGCTACACCTTC.

This clonotype was observed a single time. The chain combines TRBV19 with TRBJ1-5; TRBD1 matches at 7 bases. CDR3 length equals 14 residues. V was pared by 4 bases and J by 4 bases, with 4 bases of the junction left unmatched. Germline V lookup: CDR1 LNHDA, CDR2 SQIVND (reference sequence). The CDR3 DNA follows: TGTGCCAGTAGTACTCAACAGGGGAATCAGCCCCAGCATTTT. Residues: CASSTQQGNQPQHF.

This clonotype showed up just a few times. This chain links TRBV2 with TRBJ2-7; perhaps TRBD2 as D (5 bases). The CDR3 runs 15 residues. Germline lookup yields CDR1 SNHLY and CDR2 FYNNEI. Trimming removed 7 bases from V and 3 bases from J, with 19 bases in between. The CDR3: CASKLEAHDYYEQYF. The CDR3 coding sequence is TGTGCCAGCAAGCTAGAGGCTCATGACTACTACGAGCAGTACTTC.